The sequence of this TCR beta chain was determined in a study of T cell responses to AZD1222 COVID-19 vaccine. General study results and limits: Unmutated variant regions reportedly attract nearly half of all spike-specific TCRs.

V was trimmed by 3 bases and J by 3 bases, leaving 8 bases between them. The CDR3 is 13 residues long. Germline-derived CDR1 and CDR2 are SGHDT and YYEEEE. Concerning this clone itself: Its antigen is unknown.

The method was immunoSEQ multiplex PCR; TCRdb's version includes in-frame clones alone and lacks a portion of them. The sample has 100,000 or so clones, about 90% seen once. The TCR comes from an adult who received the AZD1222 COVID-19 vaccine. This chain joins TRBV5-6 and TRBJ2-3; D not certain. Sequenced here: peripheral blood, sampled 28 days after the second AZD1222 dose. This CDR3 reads CASSSWDTDTQYF. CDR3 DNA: TGTGCCAGCAGCTCCTGGGATACAGATACGCAGTATTTT.